This T cell receptor beta chain was observed in a study of CD8+CD57+ T cells in acquired aplastic anemia. Sequenced patients had shown CD8+CD57+ cell expansion by flow cytometry. It was genomic DNA that served as the template for profiling TCR beta VDJ and CDR3. TCRdb used MiXCR to reprocess the reads, holding one entry per CDR3 protein. The sample holds 170,000 or so distinct CDR3 sequences, less than 50% seen once. Findings and limits, study-wide: Patients and controls were found to share 25 to 30 CD8+ CDR3 sequences. Any difference that existed in CD8+ Simpson's diversity between patients and controls was not significant.

The CDR3 has 15 residues. After removal of 0 bases from V and 3 bases from J, the junction contained 4 bases not matched to a gene. The germline gives CDR1 LGHNA, CDR2 YSLEER. There are many counts of this clonotype. The antigen is not known. V usage is TRBV4-3 and J usage is TRBJ2-7; 8 bases match TRBD2. The source is a human donor with aplastic anemia. Sequencing input: sorted CD4+, CD8+, or CD8+CD57+ T cells (not recorded which) from PBMCs. CDR3 nucleotide sequence: TGCGCCAGCAGCCAAGATGCGGCGGGAGGCTACGAGCAGTACTTC. Translated, it gives CASSQDAAGGYEQYF.